A single T cell receptor (beta chain) is shown here with its context. Its cognate antigen is unknown. This sample was taken from a study of beta chain features in type 1 diabetes. The wider study: In all, 107,917,701 sorted cells from all samples were analyzed.

The CDR3 runs 14 residues. CDR1 SGHRS and CDR2 YFSETQ come from the germline V gene. V dropped 5 bases and J dropped 4 bases, with 10 bases sitting between them. General study findings and limits: Shortening of TCRB CDR3s, moderate but significant, appeared in all four CD4+ subsets of Type 1 diabetes patients. The influence of HLA type on TCRB rearrangement stayed undetermined.

The authors reverse transcribed all of the isolated RNA, so sequencing captured expressed TCRB transcripts. Clones were read by immunoSEQ multiplex PCR, and TCRdb kept only the in-frame ones, dropping some. The table records 400,000 to 550,000 clones, about an eighth of them present only once. The rearrangement joins TRBV5-1 to TRBJ2-6; D ambiguous. The sample comprised naive CD4+ T cells from blood. This TCR derives from a woman under 30 in good health. The CDR3: CASSAATGANVLTF. The CDR3 region has the DNA TGCGCCAGCAGTGCGGCTACCGGGGCCAACGTCCTGACTTTC.